The next 19 T cell receptor beta chains were all read from a single sample in a study of CD4 T cells in relation to SARS-CoV-2 and coronaviruses. These receptors have no identified antigens. Here immunoSEQ multiplex PCR was the method, and the copy in TCRdb shows in-frame clones only, minus some. The sample consists of 10,000 to 13,000 clones, 65% to 90% of them appearing once. The unexposed donors gave CD4+ T cells in 2011-2018, prior to COVID-19. After about 11 days of culture, CD4+ T cells were isolated. The sequencing sample was made of CD4+ T cells from PBMCs, cultured in vitro. The source is a human donor in good health.

This clone was seen just once. The chain links TRBV5-4 to TRBJ2-2; 11 bases map to TRBD2. Germline assignment: CDR1 SGHNT and CDR2 YYREEE (reference sequence). The CDR3 consists of 15 residues. With V trimmed by 3 bases and J by 4 bases, 2 bases remained unmatched. The CDR3 here is CASSSGTSGTGELFF. Here the CDR3 DNA reads TGTGCCAGCAGCTCCGGGACTAGCGGCACCGGGGAGCTGTTTTTT.

V usage is TRBV9 and J usage is TRBJ2-3; the D is unclear. CDR1 and CDR2 from the germline V gene are SGDLS and YYNGEE. V was clipped by 0 bases and J by 8 bases, with 16 bases between them. This CDR3 contains 15 residues. The CDR3 reads CASSVDRRMTATQYF. The CDR3 nucleotides read TGTGCCAGCAGCGTAGATCGCCGGATGACCGCTACGCAGTATTTT.

Here the CDR3 DNA reads TGTGCCAGCAGCGTCGTCGGAGCGGGGAAGGAGACCCAGTACTTC. Translated, it gives CASSVVGAGKETQYF. The V and J genes are TRBV6-2 or TRBV6-3 and TRBJ2-5; 7 nucleotides line up with TRBD2. With V trimmed by 6 bases and J by 5 bases, 12 bases remained unmatched. Looked up from germline, CDR1 is MNHEY and CDR2 is SVGEGT. CDR3 length: 15 amino acids.

The gene calls are TRBV19 and TRBJ1-5; D unclear. Germline assignment: CDR1 LNHDA and CDR2 SQIVND (reference sequence). With 1 base removed from V and 5 bases from J, the gap between germline ends came to 3 bases. CDR3 length: 12 amino acids. As DNA, the CDR3 is TGTGCCAGTAGTATAGCGTATCAGCCCCAGCATTTT. This gives the protein CASSIAYQPQHF.

The CDR3 region is CASSETGRTEAFF. CDR3 bases: TGTGCCAGCAGTGAAACGGGCCGCACTGAAGCTTTCTTT. The chain uses TRBV2 and TRBJ1-1; D uncertain. CDR3 length: 13 amino acids. V lost 2 bases and J 4 bases, leaving 8 bases between the germline ends. In germline, CDR1 is SNHLY, CDR2 FYNNEI.

This clone was counted between two and nine times. The chain uses TRBV30 and TRBJ2-1; 11 bases are shared with TRBD2. In germline, CDR1 is GTSNPN, CDR2 SVGIG (reference sequence). J lost 15 bases, V lost 0 bases, and 13 bases had no gene match. This CDR3 region has 15 residues. Here the CDR3 DNA reads TGTGCCTGGAGTGTACTACCGACTAGCGGGAAGGAGTCGTTCTTC. It codes for CAWSVLPTSGKESFF.

The CDR3 here is CASSPNPPGSGYEQYF. The CDR3 nucleotides read TGCGCCAGCAGCCCAAACCCCCCCGGGAGCGGCTACGAGCAGTACTTC. This sequence joins TRBV4-1 and TRBJ2-7; a weak D match, TRBD2 (6 bases). Germline V gene lookup returns CDR1 MGHRA and CDR2 YSYEKL. The CDR3 sequence is 16 residues long. Trimming stripped 4 bases from V and 3 bases from J, with 19 bases between.

The rearrangement joins TRBV3-1 (or the pseudogene TRBV3-2) to TRBJ2-2, with TRBD2 matching over 8 bases. V shed 1 base, J shed 2 bases, and the junction held 3 bases outside the gene matches. CDR3 length: 16 residues. Germline-derived CDR1 and CDR2 are LGHDT and YNNKEL (reference sequence). The CDR3 region has the DNA TGTGCCAGCAGCCAAGCAGCGGGGGTTAACACCGGGGAGCTGTTTTTT. Translated: CASSQAAGVNTGELFF.

The gene calls are TRBV10-3 and TRBJ1-1; 8 positions agree with TRBD1. The CDR3 contains 15 residues. Germline CDR1 and CDR2: ENHRY and SYGVKD. V was pared by 3 bases and J by 1 base, with 4 bases of the junction left unmatched. The CDR3 reads CAISDGRGPNTEAFF. The DNA of the CDR3 is TGTGCCATCAGTGATGGCAGGGGGCCGAACACTGAAGCTTTCTTT.

This chain joins TRBV19 and TRBJ2-7, with a possible D match to TRBD1 (6 bases). The ends were cut back, 8 bases at V and 1 base at J, with 18 bases in the middle. Per the germline V gene, CDR1 is LNHDA and CDR2 is SQIVND (reference sequence). The CDR3 contains 15 residues. DNA for the CDR3: TGTGCCAGTTCAATCAGGGGTTTATTATCCTACGAGCAGTACTTC. As protein: CASSIRGLLSYEQYF. Variable domain in full (rest from reference TRBV19 and TRBJ2-7): DGGITQSPKYLFRKEGQNVTLSCEQNLNHDAMYWYRQDPGQGLRLIYYSQIVNDFQKGDIAEGYSVSREKKESFPLTVTSAQKNPTAFYLCASSIRGLLSYEQYFGPGTRLTVT.

The chain links TRBV10-3 to TRBJ2-7; tentative D call: TRBD1 (6 bases). CDR1 is ENHRY, CDR2 SYGVKD, per germline. V was trimmed by 0 bases and J by 2 bases, leaving 11 bases between them. The CDR3 totals 15 residues. The CDR3 loop reads CAISESPQGTYEQYF. CDR3 bases: TGTGCCATCAGTGAGTCACCACAGGGAACCTACGAGCAGTACTTC.

The chain joins TRBV19 to TRBJ2-3; TRBD2 matches 9 bases. In germline, CDR1 is LNHDA, CDR2 SQIVND (reference sequence). Trimming at V came to 5 bases and at J to 1 base, leaving 4 bases not matched to a gene. The CDR3 loop spans 15 amino acids. The CDR3 DNA reads TGTGCCAGTAGTCCCCAGCGGGAGGGCACAGATACGCAGTATTTT. It translates to CASSPQREGTDTQYF.

The V gene is TRBV6-5, the J gene TRBJ1-6; D remains ambiguous. Germline CDR1 and CDR2: MNHEY and SVGAGI. V was pared by 2 bases and J by 10 bases, with 18 bases between. The CDR3 covers 16 residues. The CDR3 loop reads CASSYTWTGLGSPLHF. The CDR3 coding sequence is TGTGCCAGCAGTTACACCTGGACGGGATTAGGGTCACCCCTCCACTTT.

V gene TRBV6-5 combines with J gene TRBJ1-1; possibly TRBD1 for D (5 bases). Trimming stripped 7 bases from V and 1 base from J, with 10 bases between. Germline V gene sequence: CDR1 MNHEY, CDR2 SVGAGI. This CDR3 comprises 13 residues. This CDR3 reads CASTPDTNTEAFF. As DNA, the CDR3 is TGTGCCAGCACTCCGGACACGAACACTGAAGCTTTCTTT.

This clone was recorded only once. The chain carries TRBV9 and TRBJ2-3; D unclear. This CDR3 comprises 14 residues. V was shortened by 1 base and J by 2 bases, with 8 bases between the two germline ends. CDR1 and CDR2 from the germline V gene are SGDLS and YYNGEE. CDR3 sequence (DNA): TGTGCCAGCAGCGTAACAGACTTCACAGATACGCAGTATTTT. It codes for CASSVTDFTDTQYF.

This clone showed up just once. The chain links TRBV7-9 to TRBJ2-5, with D possibly being TRBD2 (5 bases). Germline V lookup: CDR1 SEHNR, CDR2 FQNEAQ (reference sequence). This CDR3 comprises 15 residues. The V and J ends lost 10 bases and 5 bases respectively, with 23 bases between them. In DNA, the CDR3 is TGTGCCACACGTAGGACTGCGTATCGAGAGGAGACCCAGTACTTC. This sequence encodes CATRRTAYREETQYF.

This chain joins TRBV19 and TRBJ1-5, with D uncertain. The CDR3 length is 14 residues. The V gene's germline CDR1 is LNHDA and CDR2 SQIVND (reference sequence). Deletions cut 1 base from V and 1 base from J, with 5 bases between. CDR3 region: CASSIVDSNQPQHF. For the CDR3, the DNA is TGTGCCAGTAGTATAGTGGACAGCAATCAGCCCCAGCATTTT.

The chain couples TRBV2 to TRBJ2-7; 9 bases line up with TRBD2. The CDR3 extends over 16 amino acids. J was trimmed by 4 bases and V by 6 bases; bases with no gene match: 13. Looked up from germline, CDR1 is SNHLY and CDR2 is FYNNEI. The CDR3 coding sequence is TGTGCCAGCAGGCGGGGTCTAGCGGGGACCCATTACGAGCAGTACTTC. Protein: CASRRGLAGTHYEQYF.

The rearrangement joins TRBV4-3 to TRBJ2-2; the D gene is possibly TRBD1 (5 bases). V lost 1 base to trimming and J lost 3 bases, with 12 bases between them. Germline CDR1 and CDR2: LGHNA and YSLEER. CDR3 length: 16 residues. The chain's CDR3 is CASSQGQIGYTGELFF. CDR3 coding DNA: TGCGCCAGCAGCCAAGGACAGATAGGTTACACCGGGGAGCTGTTTTTT.